This TCR beta chain was recorded in a study of T cells after yellow fever vaccination. TCRdb reprocessed the 5' RACE reads with MiXCR, giving one entry per CDR3 protein. The data hold some 600,000 distinct CDR3 sequences, with 17% observed a single time. Per the germline V gene, CDR1 is SGHTA and CDR2 is FQGNSA. The CDR3 consists of 13 residues. Trimming took 5 bases from V and 5 from J, leaving 10 bases between them. The V and J genes are TRBV7-2 and TRBJ1-5; no firm D call. This TCR was sampled from a man aged 18 to 35 who received the YFV17D yellow fever vaccine. The material sequenced was PBMCs, taken about 5 days after the first yellow fever vaccination. CDR3 region: CASSIGIHQPQHF. The CDR3 region has the DNA TGTGCCAGCAGCATAGGAATACATCAGCCCCAGCATTTT.